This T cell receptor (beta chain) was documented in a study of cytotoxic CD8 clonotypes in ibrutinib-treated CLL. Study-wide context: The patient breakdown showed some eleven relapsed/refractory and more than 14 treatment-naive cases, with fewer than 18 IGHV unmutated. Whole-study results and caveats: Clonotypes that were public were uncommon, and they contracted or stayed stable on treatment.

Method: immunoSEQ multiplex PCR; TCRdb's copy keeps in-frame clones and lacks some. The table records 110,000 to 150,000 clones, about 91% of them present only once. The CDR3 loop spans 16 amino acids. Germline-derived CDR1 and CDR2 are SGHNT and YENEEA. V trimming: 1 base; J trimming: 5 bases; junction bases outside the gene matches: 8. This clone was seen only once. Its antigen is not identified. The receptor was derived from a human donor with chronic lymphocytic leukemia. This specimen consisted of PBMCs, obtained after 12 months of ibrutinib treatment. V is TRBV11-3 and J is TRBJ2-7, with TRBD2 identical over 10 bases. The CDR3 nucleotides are TGTGCCAGCAGCTTAGGGTCTAGCGGGAGCAGCGACGAGCAGTACTTC. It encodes CASSLGSSGSSDEQYF.